The rows below give T cell receptor beta chains drawn from one sample of a study of PD-1 blockade in mismatch repair-deficient tumors. Generated by immunoSEQ multiplex PCR, the TCRdb table keeps only in-frame clones and is missing some. The data show more than 85,000 clones, 82% seen once. The sequencing here drew on peripheral blood, taken 36 weeks after starting pembrolizumab. The receptors shown here come from an adult with mismatch repair-deficient cancer. Each CDR3 is given with its conserved first and last residue. The D gene is left open where the match is weak. Size is stated for part of the rows, as once, few or many counts, or as a class when the clone is expanded.

TRBJ1-1,TRBD1,-,TRBV19,TGTGCCAGTACTGATAAGGACAGGGGTCGGAACACTGAAGCTTTCTTT,CASTDKDRGRNTEAFF
TRBJ2-7,TRBD1,-,TRBV11-1,TGTGCCAGCAGCGCCCGACCGGGACAGGGAGGCGAGCAGTACTTC,CASSARPGQGGEQYF
TRBJ2-1,-,-,TRBV6-5,TGTGCCAGCAGTACCGGGCCTGAGGAGTTCTTC,CASSTGPEEFF
TRBJ2-3,TRBD2,-,TRBV7-2,TGTGCCAGCAGCTTTACTAGCGGCACAGATACGCAGTATTTT,CASSFTSGTDTQYF
TRBJ2-3,-,-,TRBV5-1,TGCGCCAGCAGCATGACCACAGATACGCAGTATTTT,CASSMTTDTQYF
TRBJ1-4,TRBD1,few,TRBV7-9,TGTGCCAGCAGCTTAGACCGGGACAGGGATGAAAAACTGTTTTTT,CASSLDRDRDEKLFF
TRBJ1-5,TRBD1,-,TRBV7-8,TGTGCCAGCAGCGAGACAGGGAGGGGACAGCCCCAGCATTTT,CASSETGRGQPQHF
TRBJ2-5,-,-,TRBV27,TGTGCCAGCAGTTTATTTAGGGCAGTACAAGAGACCCAGTACTTC,CASSLFRAVQETQYF
TRBJ2-1,TRBD2,-,TRBV7-3,TGTGCCAGCAGCCCATCCGCCGGGACTAGCGTCTTAAATGAGCAGTTCTTC,CASSPSAGTSVLNEQFF
TRBJ2-5,-,-,TRBV7-6,TGTGCCAGCGCAGGACCCCAAGAGACCCAGTACTTC,CASAGPQETQYF
TRBJ2-1,TRBD1,-,TRBV5-1,TGCGCCAGCAGCACGGGACAGAGCTCCTACAATGAGCAGTTCTTC,CASSTGQSSYNEQFF
TRBJ2-3,-,-,TRBV7-2,TGTGCCAGCAGCTTGGGTTACTCTAGCACAGATACGCAGTATTTT,CASSLGYSSTDTQYF
TRBJ1-1,TRBD1,-,TRBV6-5,TGTGCCAGCAGTTCGCCAGACAGGGGGCTGGCTTTCTTT,CASSSPDRGLAFF
TRBJ1-5,-,few,TRBV5-6,TGTGCCAGCAGCTTTGGACAGAACAATCGAAGGCCCCAGCATTTT,CASSFGQNNRRPQHF
TRBJ2-1,-,-,TRBV27,TGTGCCAGCAATACCCTCAGAAGGGGGAGTTCCTACAATGAGCAGTTCTTC,CASNTLRRGSSYNEQFF
TRBJ2-3,TRBD2,-,TRBV4-3,TGCGCCAGCAGCCAGACTAGCGGGGAGGGAGATACGCAGTATTTT,CASSQTSGEGDTQYF